This T cell receptor (beta chain) was sequenced in a study of T cells after yellow fever vaccination. Whole-study findings and limits: Reappearing after the booster were most of the clones from primary vaccination (about 95% CD4, 88% CD8).

MiXCR, applied by TCRdb to the 5' RACE reads, yields one record per CDR3 protein. The table includes about 510,000 distinct CDR3 sequences, 20% to 25% detected once. This CDR3 comprises 16 residues. Trimming removed 5 bases from V and 6 bases from J; junction bases left unmatched: 14. Germline V CDR1 and CDR2: DFQATT, SNEGSKA (reference sequence). This clonotype was recorded a few times. Antigen specificity is unknown. The sequenced sample was PBMCs, obtained approximately 22 days after the first yellow fever vaccination. The clonotype was recovered from a man between 18 and 35 years old who received the YFV17D yellow fever vaccine. The rearrangement links TRBV20-1 to TRBJ2-1, with TRBD2 identical over 9 bases. CDR3 nucleotide sequence: TGCAGTGCTTCACCCCCCCAGCGGGGGGTGTCCAATGAGCAGTTCTTC. This gives the protein CSASPPQRGVSNEQFF.